The source of this TCR beta chain is a study of shared clonotypes between healthy human individuals. Study information: Each donor's CD4 naive and CD4 memory cells filled three plates apiece, CD8 naive two, and CD8 memory one. Points from the study as a whole: Generation probabilities were higher for clonotypes shared across all four sorted-subset donors than for unshared ones.

Some 30,000 T cell genomes (roughly 0.2 ug DNA) went into each sorted-subset replicate. Profiling relied on immunoSEQ multiplex PCR, and the TCRdb table lists in-frame clones only, not all of them. The table has roughly 1.4 million clones, 98% seen once; the top ten hold over 0.3%. On this clone itself: Its antigen is unknown.

Memory CD4+ cells were the fraction left after CD45RA+ naive selection. CDR3 length equals 14 residues. V lost 6 bases to trimming and J lost 3 bases; unmatched junction nucleotides: 6. Germline V gene sequence: CDR1 SGHAT, CDR2 FQDESV (reference sequence). The sequence was collected from a man aged 25-40 years in good health. Sequencing was done on a sample of naive CD4+ T cells sorted from blood. Indicated subset: CD45RA+ positively selected. The chain combines TRBV11-1 with TRBJ2-7, with TRBD1 matching 9 bases. CDR3 sequence (DNA): TGTGCCAGCAGGCGCACAGGGGGCGGCTACGAGCAGTACTTC. Translating gives CASRRTGGGYEQYF.